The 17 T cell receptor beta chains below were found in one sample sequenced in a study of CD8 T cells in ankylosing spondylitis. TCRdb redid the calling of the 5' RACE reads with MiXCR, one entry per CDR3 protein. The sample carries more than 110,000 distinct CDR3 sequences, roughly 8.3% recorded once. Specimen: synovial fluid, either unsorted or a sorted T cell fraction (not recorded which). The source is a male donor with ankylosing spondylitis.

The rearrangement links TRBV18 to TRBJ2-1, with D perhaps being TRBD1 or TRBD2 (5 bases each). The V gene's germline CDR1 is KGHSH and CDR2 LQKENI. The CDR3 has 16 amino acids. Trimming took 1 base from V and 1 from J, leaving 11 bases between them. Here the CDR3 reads CASSPLGGRSYNEQFF. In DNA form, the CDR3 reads TGTGCCAGCTCACCACTTGGGGGTCGGTCCTACAATGAGCAGTTCTTC.

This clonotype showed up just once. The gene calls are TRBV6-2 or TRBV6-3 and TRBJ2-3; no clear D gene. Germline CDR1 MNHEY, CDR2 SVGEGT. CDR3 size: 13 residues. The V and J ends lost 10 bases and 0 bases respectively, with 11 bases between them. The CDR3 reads CANQCISTDTQYF. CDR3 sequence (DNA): TGTGCCAACCAATGCATCAGCACAGATACGCAGTATTTT.

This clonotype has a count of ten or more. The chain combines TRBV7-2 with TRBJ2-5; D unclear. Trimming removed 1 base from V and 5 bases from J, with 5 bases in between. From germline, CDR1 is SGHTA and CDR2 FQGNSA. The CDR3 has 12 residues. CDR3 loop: CASSLERETQYF. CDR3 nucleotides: TGTGCCAGCAGCTTAGAAAGGGAGACCCAGTACTTC.

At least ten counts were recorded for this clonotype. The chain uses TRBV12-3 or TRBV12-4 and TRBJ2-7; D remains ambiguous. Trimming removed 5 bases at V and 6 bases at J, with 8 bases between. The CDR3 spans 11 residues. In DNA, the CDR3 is TGTGCCAGCAGTGCTCGTTTCGAGCAGTACTTC. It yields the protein CASSARFEQYF.

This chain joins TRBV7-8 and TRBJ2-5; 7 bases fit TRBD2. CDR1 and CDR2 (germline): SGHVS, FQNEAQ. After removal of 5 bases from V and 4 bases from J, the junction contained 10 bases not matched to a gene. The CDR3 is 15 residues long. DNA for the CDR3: TGTGCCAGCAGCCCTCCCGGGGGGACGGCAGAGACCCAGTACTTC. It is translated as CASSPPGGTAETQYF.

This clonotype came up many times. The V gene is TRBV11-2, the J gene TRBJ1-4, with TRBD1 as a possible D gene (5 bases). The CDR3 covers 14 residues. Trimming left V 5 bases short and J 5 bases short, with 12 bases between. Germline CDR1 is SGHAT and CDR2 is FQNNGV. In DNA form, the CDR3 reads TGTGCCAGCAGCGCCCGATGGGGCAATGAAAAACTGTTTTTT. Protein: CASSARWGNEKLFF.

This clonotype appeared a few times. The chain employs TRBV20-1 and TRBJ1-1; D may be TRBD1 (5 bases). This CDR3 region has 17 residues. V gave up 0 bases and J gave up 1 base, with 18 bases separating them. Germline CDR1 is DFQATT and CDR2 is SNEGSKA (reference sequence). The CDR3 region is CSARDFLQGLWNTEAFF. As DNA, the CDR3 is TGCAGTGCTAGAGATTTTTTGCAGGGTCTATGGAACACTGAAGCTTTCTTT.

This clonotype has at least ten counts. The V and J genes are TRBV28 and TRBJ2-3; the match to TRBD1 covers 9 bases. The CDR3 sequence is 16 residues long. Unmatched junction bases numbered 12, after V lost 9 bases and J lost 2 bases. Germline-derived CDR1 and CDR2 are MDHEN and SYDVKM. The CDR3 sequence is CARIQGARGFTDTQYF. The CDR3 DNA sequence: TGTGCCAGAATACAGGGGGCCCGCGGATTCACAGATACGCAGTATTTT.

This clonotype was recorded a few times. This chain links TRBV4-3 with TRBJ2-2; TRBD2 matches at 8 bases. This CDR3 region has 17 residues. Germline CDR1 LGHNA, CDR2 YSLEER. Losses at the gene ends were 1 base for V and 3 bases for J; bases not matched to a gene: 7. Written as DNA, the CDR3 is TGCGCCAGCAGCCAAGGGACTACTAGCGGATACACCGGGGAGCTGTTTTTT. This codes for CASSQGTTSGYTGELFF.

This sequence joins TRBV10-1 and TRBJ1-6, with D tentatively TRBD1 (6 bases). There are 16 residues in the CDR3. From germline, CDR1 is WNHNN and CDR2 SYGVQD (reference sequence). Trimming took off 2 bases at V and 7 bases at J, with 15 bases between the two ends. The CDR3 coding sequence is TGCGCCAGCAGTGAGAGGGCAGGGGCATGGAATTCACCCCTCCACTTT. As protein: CASSERAGAWNSPLHF.

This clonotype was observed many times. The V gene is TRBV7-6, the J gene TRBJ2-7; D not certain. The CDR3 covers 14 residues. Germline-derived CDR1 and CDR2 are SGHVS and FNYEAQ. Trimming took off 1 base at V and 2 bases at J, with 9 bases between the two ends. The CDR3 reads CASSLVVGTYEQYF. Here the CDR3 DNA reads TGTGCCAGCAGCTTAGTAGTTGGAACCTACGAGCAGTACTTC.

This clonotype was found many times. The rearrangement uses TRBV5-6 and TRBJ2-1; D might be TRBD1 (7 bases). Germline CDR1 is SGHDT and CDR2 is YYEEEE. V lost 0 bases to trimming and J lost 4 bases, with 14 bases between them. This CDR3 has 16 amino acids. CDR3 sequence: CASSLVGRGEYNEQFF. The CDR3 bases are TGTGCCAGCAGCTTGGTCGGCAGGGGGGAATACAATGAGCAGTTCTTC.

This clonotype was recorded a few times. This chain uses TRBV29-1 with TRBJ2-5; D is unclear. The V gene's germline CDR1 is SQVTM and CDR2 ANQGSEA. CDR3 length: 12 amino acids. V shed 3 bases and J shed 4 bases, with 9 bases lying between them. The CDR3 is CSVDEVGETQYF. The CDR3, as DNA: TGCAGCGTTGACGAGGTTGGAGAGACCCAGTACTTC. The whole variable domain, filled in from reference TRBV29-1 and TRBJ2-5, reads SAVISQKPSRDICQRGTSLTIQCQVDSQVTMMFWYRQQPGQSLTLIATANQGSEATYESGFVIDKFPISRPNLTFSTLTVSNMSPEDSSIYLCSVDEVGETQYFGPGTRLLVL.

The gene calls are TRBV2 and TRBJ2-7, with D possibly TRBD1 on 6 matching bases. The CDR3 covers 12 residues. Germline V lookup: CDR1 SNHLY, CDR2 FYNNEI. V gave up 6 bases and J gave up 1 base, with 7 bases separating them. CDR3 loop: CASRQGSYEQYF. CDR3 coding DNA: TGTGCCAGCAGGCAGGGGTCCTACGAGCAGTACTTC.

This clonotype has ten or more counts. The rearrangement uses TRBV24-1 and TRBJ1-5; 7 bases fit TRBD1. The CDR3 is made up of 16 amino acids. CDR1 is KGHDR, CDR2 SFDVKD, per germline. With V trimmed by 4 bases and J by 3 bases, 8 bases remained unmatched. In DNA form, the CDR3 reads TGTGCCACCAGTGACGGTAGGACAGGAAACAATCAGCCCCAGCATTTT. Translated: CATSDGRTGNNQPQHF.

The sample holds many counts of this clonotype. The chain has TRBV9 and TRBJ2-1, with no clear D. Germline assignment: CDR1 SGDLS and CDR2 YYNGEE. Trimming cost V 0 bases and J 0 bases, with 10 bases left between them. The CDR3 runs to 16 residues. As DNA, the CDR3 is TGTGCCAGCAGCGTAGGGGCTAGACCCTCCTACAATGAGCAGTTCTTC. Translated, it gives CASSVGARPSYNEQFF.

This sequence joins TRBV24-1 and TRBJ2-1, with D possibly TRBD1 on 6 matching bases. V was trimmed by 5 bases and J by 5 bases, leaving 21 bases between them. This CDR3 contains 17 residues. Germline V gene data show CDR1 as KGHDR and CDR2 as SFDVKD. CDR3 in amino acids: CATSAPSRGRTDNEQFF. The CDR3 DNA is TGTGCCACCAGTGCCCCCTCACGGGGTCGGACAGACAATGAGCAGTTCTTC.